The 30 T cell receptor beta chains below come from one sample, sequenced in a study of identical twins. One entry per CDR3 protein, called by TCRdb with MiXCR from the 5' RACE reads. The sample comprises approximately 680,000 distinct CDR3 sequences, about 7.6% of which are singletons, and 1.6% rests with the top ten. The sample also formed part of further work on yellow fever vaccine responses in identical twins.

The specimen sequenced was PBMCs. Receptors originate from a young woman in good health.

CDR3 residues: CSARDSLDSFEQYV. In nucleotides, the CDR3 is TGCAGTGCAAGGGACAGTTTGGATTCATTCGAGCAGTACGTC. The rearrangement links TRBV20-1 to TRBJ2-7; 7 bases fit TRBD1. This CDR3 is 14 amino acids long. From germline, CDR1 is DFQATT and CDR2 SNEGSKA (reference sequence). V lost 6 bases to trimming and J lost 6 bases; unmatched junction nucleotides: 14.

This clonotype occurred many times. CDR3 DNA sequence: TGTGCCAGCAGCTTTTCTGGGACTAGCGGGAGGGGGAAGACCCAGTACTTC. Translating gives CASSFSGTSGRGKTQYF. V and J are TRBV7-2 and TRBJ2-5; 16 nucleotides line up with TRBD2. With V trimmed by 3 bases and J by 6 bases, 7 bases remained unmatched. The CDR3 totals 17 residues. CDR1 and CDR2 from the germline V gene are SGHTA and FQGNSA.

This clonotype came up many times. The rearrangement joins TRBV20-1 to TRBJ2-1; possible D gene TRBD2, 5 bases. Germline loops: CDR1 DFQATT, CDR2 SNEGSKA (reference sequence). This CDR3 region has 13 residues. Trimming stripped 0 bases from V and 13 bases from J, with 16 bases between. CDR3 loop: CSARDGSVGEQFF. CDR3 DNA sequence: TGCAGTGCTAGAGATGGGAGTGTGGGTGAACAGTTCTTC.

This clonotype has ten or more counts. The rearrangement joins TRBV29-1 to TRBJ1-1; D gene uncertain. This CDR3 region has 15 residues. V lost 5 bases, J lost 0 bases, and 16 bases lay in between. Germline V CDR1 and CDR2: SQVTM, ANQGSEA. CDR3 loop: CSVHALSVMNTEAFF. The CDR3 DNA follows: TGCAGCGTTCACGCTTTGAGCGTAATGAACACTGAAGCTTTCTTT.

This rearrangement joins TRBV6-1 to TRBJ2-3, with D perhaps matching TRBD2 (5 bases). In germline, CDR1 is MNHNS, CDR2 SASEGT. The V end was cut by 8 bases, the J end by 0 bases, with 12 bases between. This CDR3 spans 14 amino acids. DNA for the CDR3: TGTGCCAGCCGACTACGGACTAGCACAGATACGCAGTATTTT. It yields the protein CASRLRTSTDTQYF.

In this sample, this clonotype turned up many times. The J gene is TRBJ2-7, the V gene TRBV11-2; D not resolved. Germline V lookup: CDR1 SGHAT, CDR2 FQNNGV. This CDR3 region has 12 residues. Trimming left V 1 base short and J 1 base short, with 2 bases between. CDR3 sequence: CASSLGSYEQYV. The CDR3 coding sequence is TGTGCCAGCAGCTTAGGGTCCTACGAGCAGTACGTC.

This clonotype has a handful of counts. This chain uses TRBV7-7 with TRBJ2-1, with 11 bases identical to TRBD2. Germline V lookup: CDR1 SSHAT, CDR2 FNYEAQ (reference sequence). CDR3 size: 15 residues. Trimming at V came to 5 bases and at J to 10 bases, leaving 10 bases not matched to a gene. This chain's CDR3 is CASSPGLAGGQEQFF. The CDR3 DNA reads TGTGCCAGCAGCCCTGGGTTAGCGGGAGGGCAGGAGCAGTTCTTC.

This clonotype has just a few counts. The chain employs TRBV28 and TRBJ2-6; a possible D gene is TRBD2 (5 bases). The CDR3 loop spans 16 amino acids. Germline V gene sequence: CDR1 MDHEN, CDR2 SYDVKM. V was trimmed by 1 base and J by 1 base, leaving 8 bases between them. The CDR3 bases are TGTGCCAGCAGTTTATATCCGGGATCTGGGGCCAACGTCCTGACTTTC. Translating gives CASSLYPGSGANVLTF.

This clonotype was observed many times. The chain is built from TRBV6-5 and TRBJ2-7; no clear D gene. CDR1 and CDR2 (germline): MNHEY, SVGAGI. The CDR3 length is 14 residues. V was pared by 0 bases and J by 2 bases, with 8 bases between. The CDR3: CASSYSVRAYEQYF. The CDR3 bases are TGTGCCAGCAGTTACTCCGTTAGGGCCTACGAGCAGTACTTC.

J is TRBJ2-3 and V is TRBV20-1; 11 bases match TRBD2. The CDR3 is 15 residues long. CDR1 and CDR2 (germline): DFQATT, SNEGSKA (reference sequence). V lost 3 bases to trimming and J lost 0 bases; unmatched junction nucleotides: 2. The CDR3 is CSASPSGGSTDTQYF. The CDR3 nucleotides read TGCAGTGCTAGCCCTAGCGGGGGGAGCACAGATACGCAGTATTTT.

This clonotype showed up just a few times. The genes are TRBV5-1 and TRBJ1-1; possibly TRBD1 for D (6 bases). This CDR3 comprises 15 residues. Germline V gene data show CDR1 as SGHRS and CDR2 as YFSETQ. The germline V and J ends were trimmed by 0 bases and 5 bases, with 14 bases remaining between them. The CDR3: CASSLVGGIGTEAFF. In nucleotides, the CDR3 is TGCGCCAGCAGCTTGGTCGGGGGCATCGGAACTGAAGCTTTCTTT.

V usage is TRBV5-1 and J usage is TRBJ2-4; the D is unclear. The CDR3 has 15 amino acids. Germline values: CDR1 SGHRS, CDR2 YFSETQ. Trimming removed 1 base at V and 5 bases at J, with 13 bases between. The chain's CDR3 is CASSLTLRDQNIQYF. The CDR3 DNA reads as TGCGCCAGCAGCTTGACGCTCCGAGACCAAAACATTCAGTACTTC. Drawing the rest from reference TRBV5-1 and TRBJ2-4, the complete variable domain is KAGVTQTPRYLIKTRGQQVTLSCSPISGHRSVSWYQQTPGQGLQFLFEYFSETQRNKGNFPGRFSGRQFSNSRSEMNVSTLELGDSALYLCASSLTLRDQNIQYFGAGTRLSVL.

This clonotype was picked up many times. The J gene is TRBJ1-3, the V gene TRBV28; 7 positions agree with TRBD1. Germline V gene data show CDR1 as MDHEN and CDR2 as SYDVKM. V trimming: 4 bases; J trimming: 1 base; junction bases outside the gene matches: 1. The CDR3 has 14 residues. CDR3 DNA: TGTGCCAGCAGTTCGACAGGGTCTGGAAACACCATATATTTT. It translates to CASSSTGSGNTIYF.

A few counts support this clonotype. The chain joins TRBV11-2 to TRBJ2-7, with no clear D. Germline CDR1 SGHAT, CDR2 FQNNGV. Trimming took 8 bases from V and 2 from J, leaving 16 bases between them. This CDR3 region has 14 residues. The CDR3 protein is CASRPNDGTYEQYF. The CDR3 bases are TGTGCCAGCCGCCCCAATGACGGAACCTACGAGCAGTACTTC.

The CDR3 region has the DNA TGTGCCAGCTCCGGACGACACGGACCCTACGAGCACTACGTC. Its translation: CASSGRHGPYEHYV. This chain connects TRBV25-1 to TRBJ2-7, with no clear D. The CDR3 extends over 14 amino acids. The germline V gene has CDR1 MGHDK and CDR2 SYGVNS.

The CDR3 reads CASSLARGLDSNEQFF. The CDR3 DNA is TGTGCCAGCAGCTTAGCCCGGGGACTAGACAGCAATGAGCAGTTCTTC. The chain joins TRBV11-2 to TRBJ2-1, with 8 bases aligning to TRBD2. V dropped 1 base and J dropped 6; count of bases not matched to a gene: 8. The CDR3 totals 16 residues. Germline CDR1 and CDR2: SGHAT and FQNNGV.

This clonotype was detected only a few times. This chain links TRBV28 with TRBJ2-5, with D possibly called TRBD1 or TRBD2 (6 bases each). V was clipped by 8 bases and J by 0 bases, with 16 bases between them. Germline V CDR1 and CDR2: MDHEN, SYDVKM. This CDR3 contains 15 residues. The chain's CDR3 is CASQLGGRDQETQYF. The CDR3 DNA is TGTGCCAGCCAGCTGGGGGGCAGGGACCAAGAGACCCAGTACTTC. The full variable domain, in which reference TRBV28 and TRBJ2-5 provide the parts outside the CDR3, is DVKVTQSSRYLVKRTGEKVFLECVQDMDHENMFWYRQDPGLGLRLIYFSYDVKMKEKGDIPEGYSVSREKKERFSLILESASTNQTSMYLCASQLGGRDQETQYFGPGTRLLVL.

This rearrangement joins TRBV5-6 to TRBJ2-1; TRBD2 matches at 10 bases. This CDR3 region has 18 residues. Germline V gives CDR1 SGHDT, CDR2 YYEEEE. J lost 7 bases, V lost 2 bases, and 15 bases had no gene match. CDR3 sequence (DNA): TGTGCCAGCAGCTTCCATAAAAATCTAGCGGGAGTGTGGAATGAGCAGTTCTTC. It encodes CASSFHKNLAGVWNEQFF.

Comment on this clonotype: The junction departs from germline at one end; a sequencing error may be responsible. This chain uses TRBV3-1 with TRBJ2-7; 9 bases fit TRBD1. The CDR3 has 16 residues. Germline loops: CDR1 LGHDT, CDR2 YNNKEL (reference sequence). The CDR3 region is CACSQDLDRGPYEQYF. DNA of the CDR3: TGTGCCTGCAGCCAAGATCTGGACAGGGGACCTTACGAGCAGTACTTC.

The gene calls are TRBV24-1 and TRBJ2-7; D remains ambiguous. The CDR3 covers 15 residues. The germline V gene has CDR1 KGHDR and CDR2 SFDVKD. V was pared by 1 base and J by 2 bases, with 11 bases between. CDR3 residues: CATSDFRTGAYEQYF. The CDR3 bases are TGTGCCACCAGTGATTTTCGGACCGGAGCCTACGAGCAGTACTTC.

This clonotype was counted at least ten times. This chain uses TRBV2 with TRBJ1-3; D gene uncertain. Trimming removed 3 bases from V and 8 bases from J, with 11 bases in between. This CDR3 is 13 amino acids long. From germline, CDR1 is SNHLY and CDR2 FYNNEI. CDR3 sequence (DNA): TGTGCCAGCAGTGAGACGCGGGAGGACACCATATATTTT. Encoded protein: CASSETREDTIYF.

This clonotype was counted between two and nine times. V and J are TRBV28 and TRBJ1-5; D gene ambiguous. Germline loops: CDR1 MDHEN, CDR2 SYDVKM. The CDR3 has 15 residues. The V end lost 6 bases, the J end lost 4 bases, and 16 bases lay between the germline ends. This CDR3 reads CASRPDGPSNQPQHF. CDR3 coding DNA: TGTGCCAGCAGACCGGACGGACCGTCGAATCAGCCCCAGCATTTT.

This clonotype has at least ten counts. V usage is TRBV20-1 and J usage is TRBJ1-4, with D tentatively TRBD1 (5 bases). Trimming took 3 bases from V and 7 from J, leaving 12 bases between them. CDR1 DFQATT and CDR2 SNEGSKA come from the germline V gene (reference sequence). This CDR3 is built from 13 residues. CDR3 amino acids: CSAREGMGEKLFF. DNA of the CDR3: TGCAGTGCTAGGGAGGGGATGGGTGAAAAACTGTTTTTT.

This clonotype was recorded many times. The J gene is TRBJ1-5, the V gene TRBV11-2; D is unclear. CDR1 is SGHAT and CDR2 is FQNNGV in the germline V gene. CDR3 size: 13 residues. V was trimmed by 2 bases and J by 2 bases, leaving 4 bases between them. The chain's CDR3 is CASSLPGNQPQHF. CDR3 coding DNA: TGTGCCAGCAGCTTACCAGGCAATCAGCCCCAGCATTTT.

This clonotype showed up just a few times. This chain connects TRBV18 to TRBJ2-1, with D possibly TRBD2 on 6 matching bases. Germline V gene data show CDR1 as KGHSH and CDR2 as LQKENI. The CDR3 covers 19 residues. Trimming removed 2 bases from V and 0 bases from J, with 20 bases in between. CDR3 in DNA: TGTGCCAGCTCACCAGACAGCGGAGTACGGGAGAGCTCCTACAATGAGCAGTTCTTC. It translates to CASSPDSGVRESSYNEQFF.

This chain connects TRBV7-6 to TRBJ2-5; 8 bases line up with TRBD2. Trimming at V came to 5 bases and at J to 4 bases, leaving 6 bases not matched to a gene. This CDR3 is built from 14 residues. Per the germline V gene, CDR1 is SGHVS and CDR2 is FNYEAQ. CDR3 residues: CASSPSAGGETQYF. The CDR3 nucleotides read TGTGCCAGCAGCCCTAGCGCGGGGGGAGAGACCCAGTACTTC.

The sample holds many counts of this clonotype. This CDR3 reads CSARVGTKNIQYF. The CDR3 DNA follows: TGCAGTGCTAGGGTGGGGACCAAAAACATTCAGTACTTC. The V and J genes are TRBV20-1 and TRBJ2-4; D gene uncertain. The CDR3 is made up of 13 amino acids. Germline CDR1 reads DFQATT; CDR2 reads SNEGSKA (reference sequence). Between the trimmed V and J ends, which lost 3 bases and 2 bases, there was a span of 8 bases.

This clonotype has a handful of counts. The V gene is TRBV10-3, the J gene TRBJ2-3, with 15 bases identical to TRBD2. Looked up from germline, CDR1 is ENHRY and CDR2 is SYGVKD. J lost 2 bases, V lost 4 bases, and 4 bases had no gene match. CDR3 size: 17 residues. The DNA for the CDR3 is TGTGCCATCAGTGCTAGGACTAGCGGGGGGGCCACAGATACGCAGTATTTT. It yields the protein CAISARTSGGATDTQYF.

The CDR3 region has the DNA TGTGCCAGCAGTCCTTATCCTTCGGATACGCAGTATTTT. Amino acids: CASSPYPSDTQYF. The chain has TRBV2 and TRBJ2-3; D uncertain. This CDR3 contains 13 residues. V was shortened by 5 bases and J by 6 bases, with 12 bases between the two germline ends. Germline V gives CDR1 SNHLY, CDR2 FYNNEI.

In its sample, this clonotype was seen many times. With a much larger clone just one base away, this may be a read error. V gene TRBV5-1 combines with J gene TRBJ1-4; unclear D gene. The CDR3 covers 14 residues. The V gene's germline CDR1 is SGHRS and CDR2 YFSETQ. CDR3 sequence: CASSLGTTNEKLFF. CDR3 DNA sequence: TGTGCCAGCAGCTTAGGGACAACTAATGAAAAACTGTTTTTT.